This TCR beta chain came from a study of molecular identifiers for immune sequencing clone quantification. Findings of the study overall: Underestimation of highly expanded clone sizes could arise where identical TCR molecules share a barcode. Researchers reportedly could pick up spiked Jurkat TCR RNA from one cell mixed into one million naive cells.

This clonotype came up a few times. Its antigen is unidentified. TCRdb re-analysed the PCR reads in MiXCR, keeping a single row per CDR3 protein. The profile shows fewer than 350,000 distinct CDR3 sequences, 24% of them singletons. The germline gives CDR1 LNHDA, CDR2 SQIVND (reference sequence). This CDR3 spans 12 amino acids. With V trimmed by 3 bases and J by 14 bases, 1 base remained unmatched. Naive CD8 libraries used 20,000 to 1,000,000 sorted cells and 10%, 30% or 50% RNA. Naive CD8 T cells, phenotype CD8+CD4-CCR7+CD45RA+, were sorted. The specimen was naive CD8+ T cells from blood, with Jurkat cell RNA spiked in. Subset noted: FACS-sorted CD8+CD4-CCR7+CD45RA+ naive T cells. J is TRBJ1-6 and V is TRBV19, with TRBD1 identical over 10 bases. The clonotype was recovered from a human donor in good health. Some libraries in this study had Jurkat cell RNA spiked in. For the CDR3, the DNA is TGTGCCAGTAGTATGGGGACAGGGGCCCTCCACTTT. Translating it yields CASSMGTGALHF.